These 27 T cell receptor beta chains share one sample of origin, sequenced in a study of sequential checkpoint blockade in melanoma. Indicated treatment: randomized to nivolumab then ipilimumab (arm A) or the reverse (arm B). Measured with immunoSEQ multiplex PCR; TCRdb has only the in-frame clones, and not every one. The table lists about 12,000 clones, about 68% of them singletons. This material consisted of CD8+ T cells sorted from blood (inferred from file names), taken from a patient given nivolumab and ipilimumab in sequence. The receptors shown here come from a human donor with melanoma.

The chain combines TRBV9 with TRBJ2-3, with D tentatively TRBD2 (5 bases). The V end was cut by 4 bases, the J end by 0 bases, with 15 bases between. In germline, CDR1 is SGDLS, CDR2 YYNGEE. The CDR3 loop spans 16 amino acids. CDR3 coding DNA: TGTGCCAGCAGCCGGGAACAGTATTCTAGCACAGATACGCAGTATTTT. Encoded protein: CASSREQYSSTDTQYF. Together with reference TRBV9 and TRBJ2-3, the CDR3 gives the full variable domain: DSGVTQTPKHLITATGQRVTLRCSPRSGDLSVYWYQQSLDQGLQFLIQYYNGEERAKGNILERFSAQQFPDLHSELNLSSLELGDSALYFCASSREQYSSTDTQYFGPGTRLTVL.

This clone occurred once. J is TRBJ2-1 and V is TRBV25-1; 8 bases are a match to TRBD1. With 2 bases clipped from V and 7 bases from J, the junction kept 1 base outside the gene matches. The germline V gene encodes CDR1 MGHDK and CDR2 SYGVNS. The CDR3 loop spans 13 amino acids. CDR3 in DNA: TGTGCCAGCAGTGAACAGGGGGCGAATGAGCAGTTCTTC. It codes for CASSEQGANEQFF. The full variable domain, with the rest looked up from reference TRBV25-1 and TRBJ2-1, is EADIYQTPRYLVIGTGKKITLECSQTMGHDKMYWYQQDPGMELHLIHYSYGVNSTEKGDLSSESTVSRIRTEHFPLTLESARPSHTSQYLCASSEQGANEQFFGPGTRLTVL.

The rearrangement uses TRBV14 and TRBJ2-1; 11 bases map to TRBD2. CDR1 is SGHDN, CDR2 FVKESK, per germline. The CDR3 consists of 15 residues. V was clipped by 2 bases and J by 6 bases; unmatched bases: 3. In DNA, the CDR3 is TGTGCCAGCAGCCAACTTAGCGGGGGGGGCAATGAGCAGTTCTTC. It yields the protein CASSQLSGGGNEQFF.

This chain uses TRBV11-2 with TRBJ1-2, with TRBD1 matching over 7 bases. With 1 base clipped from V and 6 bases from J, the junction kept 5 bases outside the gene matches. Germline values: CDR1 SGHAT, CDR2 FQNNGV. This CDR3 region has 14 residues. The CDR3 spells CASSLGVGGNGYTF. The CDR3 coding sequence is TGTGCCAGCAGCTTAGGGGTAGGGGGCAATGGCTACACCTTC.

This chain links TRBV7-9 with TRBJ2-1; TRBD2 agrees at 9 bases. Germline lookup yields CDR1 SEHNR and CDR2 FQNEAQ (reference sequence). This CDR3 is built from 16 residues. V lost 6 bases, J lost 0 bases, and 6 bases stayed unmatched. The CDR3: CASSLTSGRSYNEQFF. Here the CDR3 DNA reads TGTGCCAGCAGTCTAACTAGCGGGCGCTCCTACAATGAGCAGTTCTTC.

This clone was recorded a few times. The chain links TRBV7-9 to TRBJ2-7; D ambiguous. The CDR3 sequence is 13 residues long. The germline gives CDR1 SEHNR, CDR2 FQNEAQ (reference sequence). V shed 6 bases and J shed 4 bases, with 13 bases lying between them. Here the CDR3 DNA reads TGTGCCAGCAGTCTTCCGACTGATTACGAGCAGTACTTC. Translated, it gives CASSLPTDYEQYF.

V is TRBV25-1 and J is TRBJ2-2; 7 bases are a match to TRBD2. The CDR3 totals 14 residues. J gave up 4 bases and V 4 bases, and 3 bases lay outside the gene matches. Looked up from germline, CDR1 is MGHDK and CDR2 is SYGVNS. CDR3 sequence: CASSGSSGTGELFF. CDR3 sequence (DNA): TGTGCCAGCAGTGGCTCTAGCGGCACCGGGGAGCTGTTTTTT.

This clone turned up a few times. The rearrangement uses TRBV9 and TRBJ2-3; D remains ambiguous. Per the germline V gene, CDR1 is SGDLS and CDR2 is YYNGEE. The CDR3 has 14 residues. V lost 2 bases and J 0 bases, leaving 7 bases between the germline ends. The CDR3 DNA reads as TGTGCCAGCAGCGTTAGAGCGAGCACAGATACGCAGTATTTT. It encodes CASSVRASTDTQYF.

The chain combines TRBV11-2 with TRBJ1-2; the D is unclear. CDR1 SGHAT and CDR2 FQNNGV come from the germline V gene. CDR3 size: 13 residues. V was pared by 0 bases and J by 5 bases, with 7 bases between. In DNA, the CDR3 is TGTGCCAGCAGCTTAGATATTCGGTATGGCTACACCTTC. Translated, it gives CASSLDIRYGYTF.

The V and J genes are TRBV27 and TRBJ2-5; D may be TRBD1 (5 bases). Per the germline V gene, CDR1 is MNHEY and CDR2 is SMNVEV (reference sequence). V lost 1 base and J 2 bases, leaving 8 bases between the germline ends. CDR3 length: 14 amino acids. The CDR3 sequence: CASSLWAGQETQYF. CDR3 bases: TGTGCCAGCAGTTTATGGGCAGGGCAAGAGACCCAGTACTTC.

V and J are TRBV18 and TRBJ2-7, with a possible D match to TRBD1 (5 bases). V was shortened by 6 bases and J by 2 bases, with 14 bases between the two germline ends. The CDR3 runs 14 residues. CDR1 and CDR2 from the germline V gene are KGHSH and LQKENI. This chain's CDR3 is CASSYQGIPYEQYF. The DNA of the CDR3 is TGTGCCAGCTCTTACCAGGGCATACCCTACGAGCAGTACTTC.

The chain joins TRBV5-1 to TRBJ1-1; D ambiguous. Trimming cost V 4 bases and J 7 bases, with 17 bases left between them. The CDR3 length is 14 residues. From germline, CDR1 is SGHRS and CDR2 YFSETQ. CDR3 sequence: CASSPEDYRFEAFF. DNA of the CDR3: TGCGCCAGCAGCCCTGAAGATTACAGATTTGAAGCTTTCTTT. Filled out from reference TRBV5-1 and TRBJ1-1, the complete variable domain reads KAGVTQTPRYLIKTRGQQVTLSCSPISGHRSVSWYQQTPGQGLQFLFEYFSETQRNKGNFPGRFSGRQFSNSRSEMNVSTLELGDSALYLCASSPEDYRFEAFFGQGTRLTVV.

The rearrangement links TRBV9 to TRBJ1-5; D remains unclear. Between the trimmed V and J ends, which lost 4 bases and 2 bases, there was a span of 13 bases. CDR1 SGDLS and CDR2 YYNGEE come from the germline V gene. This CDR3 region has 15 residues. The CDR3 DNA follows: TGTGCCAGCAGCCACTCATACGGGGGCAATCAGCCCCAGCATTTT. It specifies CASSHSYGGNQPQHF. The whole variable domain, remainder taken from reference TRBV9 and TRBJ1-5, is DSGVTQTPKHLITATGQRVTLRCSPRSGDLSVYWYQQSLDQGLQFLIQYYNGEERAKGNILERFSAQQFPDLHSELNLSSLELGDSALYFCASSHSYGGNQPQHFGDGTRLSIL.

The chain carries TRBV27 and TRBJ2-7; D is unresolved. Germline V lookup: CDR1 MNHEY, CDR2 SMNVEV (reference sequence). The CDR3 length is 16 residues. V was cut by 5 bases and J by 4 bases, with 21 bases left in between. This CDR3 is CASSPSGSMSYYEQYV. The CDR3 DNA follows: TGTGCCAGCAGTCCCTCCGGGTCAATGTCTTATTACGAGCAGTACGTC.

The chain is built from TRBV5-4 and TRBJ2-1; D possibly corresponds to TRBD2 (6 bases). From germline, CDR1 is SGHNT and CDR2 YYREEE (reference sequence). The V and J ends lost 0 bases and 1 base respectively, with 11 bases between them. There are 16 residues in the CDR3. CDR3 sequence: CASSLAGSGSYNEQFF. The DNA for the CDR3 is TGTGCCAGCAGCTTGGCAGGGAGCGGGTCCTACAATGAGCAGTTCTTC. Combining the CDR3 with reference TRBV5-4 and TRBJ2-1 gives the whole variable domain ETGVTQSPTHLIKTRGQQVTLRCSSQSGHNTVSWYQQALGQGPQFIFQYYREEENGRGNFPPRFSGLQFPNYSSELNVNALELDDSALYLCASSLAGSGSYNEQFFGPGTRLTVL.

This rearrangement joins TRBV2 to TRBJ1-1; the D gene is possibly TRBD1 (6 bases). The CDR3 consists of 12 residues. V was trimmed by 5 bases and J by 8 bases, leaving 12 bases between them. In germline, CDR1 is SNHLY, CDR2 FYNNEI. The chain's CDR3 is CASSWGLPEAFF. In DNA, the CDR3 is TGTGCCAGCAGTTGGGGGCTTCCCGAAGCTTTCTTT.

The rearrangement uses TRBV11-2 and TRBJ1-4; D possibly corresponds to TRBD1 (6 bases). The germline V gene has CDR1 SGHAT and CDR2 FQNNGV. V was cut by 0 bases and J by 7 bases, with 12 bases left in between. The CDR3 length is 15 residues. The chain's CDR3 is CASSLDTGGGEKLFF. The CDR3 region has the DNA TGTGCCAGCAGCTTAGATACGGGGGGCGGTGAAAAACTGTTTTTT.

V usage is TRBV7-6 and J usage is TRBJ2-2; maybe TRBD1 (6 bases). Trimming cost V 1 base and J 6 bases, with 6 bases left between them. This CDR3 is 13 amino acids long. Per germline, CDR1 SGHVS and CDR2 FNYEAQ. As DNA, the CDR3 is TGTGCCAGCAGCTTAGGGACAGCCGGGGAGCTGTTTTTT. This gives the protein CASSLGTAGELFF.

The chain recombines TRBV19 with TRBJ1-1; perhaps TRBD1 as D (5 bases). The V gene lost 5 bases and the J gene lost 3 bases, with 10 bases spanning the gap. Germline lookup yields CDR1 LNHDA and CDR2 SQIVND (reference sequence). The CDR3 totals 13 residues. CDR3: CASSYGGDTEAFF. DNA for the CDR3: TGTGCCAGTAGTTATGGAGGGGACACTGAAGCTTTCTTT.

This clone was seen only once. The chain is built from TRBV11-3 and TRBJ1-1; D gene ambiguous. CDR3 length: 13 amino acids. Between the trimmed V and J ends, which lost 4 bases and 2 bases, there was a span of 8 bases. CDR1 SGHNT and CDR2 YENEEA come from the germline V gene. This chain's CDR3 is CASSSPSNTEAFF. DNA of the CDR3: TGTGCCAGCAGCTCCCCGTCCAACACTGAAGCTTTCTTT.

The chain uses TRBV4-3 and TRBJ2-2, with D possibly matching TRBD1 (5 bases). Germline V lookup: CDR1 LGHNA, CDR2 YSLEER. The V end was cut by 0 bases, the J end by 0 bases, with 17 bases between. The CDR3 consists of 19 residues. The DNA for the CDR3 is TGCGCCAGCAGCCAAGATTTGTTAGGGCCAGGGCCGAACACCGGGGAGCTGTTTTTT. Amino acid sequence: CASSQDLLGPGPNTGELFF.

The genes are TRBV11-2 and TRBJ2-1; no firm D call. The CDR3 runs 13 residues. Looked up from germline, CDR1 is SGHAT and CDR2 is FQNNGV. Trimming removed 4 bases from V and 6 bases from J, with 10 bases in between. Here the CDR3 reads CASSSQYSNEQFF. The CDR3 DNA reads as TGTGCCAGCAGCTCCCAATATAGCAATGAGCAGTTCTTC. The full variable domain, completed using reference TRBV11-2 and TRBJ2-1, is EAGVAQSPRYKIIEKRQSVAFWCNPISGHATLYWYQQILGQGPKLLIQFQNNGVVDDSQLPKDRFSAERLKGVDSTLKIQPAKLEDSAVYLCASSSQYSNEQFFGPGTRLTVL.

This clone was seen a few times. The chain uses TRBV7-6 and TRBJ1-1, with D maybe TRBD1 (6 bases). Trimming removed 3 bases from V and 2 bases from J, with 13 bases in between. This CDR3 spans 15 amino acids. Germline V lookup: CDR1 SGHVS, CDR2 FNYEAQ. Here the CDR3 reads CASSLSGGANTEAFF. The CDR3 DNA follows: TGTGCCAGCAGCTTGAGCGGGGGCGCAAACACTGAAGCTTTCTTT.

V usage is TRBV4-3 and J usage is TRBJ1-3; 7 bases are a match to TRBD1. CDR1 LGHNA and CDR2 YSLEER come from the germline V gene. V was pared by 4 bases and J by 1 base, with 7 bases of the junction left unmatched. The CDR3 spans 16 residues. The CDR3 bases are TGCGCCAGCAGCCTCCGGACAGGTGGGTCTGGAAACACCATATATTTT. Protein sequence: CASSLRTGGSGNTIYF.

The rearrangement joins TRBV14 to TRBJ2-1; 10 bases map to TRBD2. The CDR3 is 16 residues long. Per the germline V gene, CDR1 is SGHDN and CDR2 is FVKESK. V shed 3 bases, J shed 7 bases, and the junction held 9 bases outside the gene matches. CDR3 DNA sequence: TGTGCCAGCAGCCACCGGGGACTAGCGTTCATAAATGAGCAGTTCTTC. It is translated as CASSHRGLAFINEQFF.

This clone appeared a few times. This rearrangement joins TRBV6-1 to TRBJ1-5, with a weak D call TRBD1 (5 bases). CDR1 and CDR2 (germline): MNHNS, SASEGT. There are 15 residues in the CDR3. V was trimmed by 2 bases and J by 2 bases, leaving 10 bases between them. CDR3 amino acids: CASSEWTFGNQPQHF. In nucleotides, the CDR3 is TGTGCCAGCAGTGAATGGACATTTGGCAATCAGCCCCAGCATTTT.

This clone was counted once. The chain combines TRBV7-2 with TRBJ2-3; 11 bases line up with TRBD2. The CDR3 totals 17 residues. Looked up from germline, CDR1 is SGHTA and CDR2 is FQGNSA. V gave up 7 bases and J gave up 6 bases; unmatched junction bases: 15. The chain's CDR3 is CASTLRGSSGRFDTQYF. The CDR3 DNA follows: TGTGCCAGCACTCTTAGAGGTTCTAGCGGGAGGTTTGATACGCAGTATTTT.